These 22 T cell receptor beta chains originate from one sample sequenced in a study of response to subunit inactivated influenza vaccine. One entry per CDR3 protein results from TCRdb running MiXCR on the RT-PCR reads. This table has about 650,000 distinct CDR3 sequences, approximately 15% appearing once. The source was PBMCs from blood, collected approximately 13 days after vaccination. The source is a man between 50 and 59 years old who received an inactivated influenza vaccine.

This rearrangement joins TRBV7-8 to TRBJ2-1; 7 bases line up with TRBD2. The CDR3 has 18 amino acids. CDR1 is SGHVS, CDR2 FQNEAQ, per germline. The J segment lost 0 bases and the V segment lost 1 base, leaving 9 bases of the junction unmatched. The CDR3 region has the DNA TGTGCCAGCAGCTTAGAACTAGCGTTGGAAAGCTCCTACAATGAGCAGTTCTTC. It encodes CASSLELALESSYNEQFF.

The V and J genes are TRBV5-1 and TRBJ2-2; D call uncertain. Looked up from germline, CDR1 is SGHRS and CDR2 is YFSETQ. The CDR3 extends over 15 amino acids. Deletions cut 1 base from V and 0 bases from J, with 7 bases between. CDR3 bases: TGCGCCAGCAGCTTGACTCTCGCGAACACCGGGGAGCTGTTTTTT. Protein: CASSLTLANTGELFF.

The V gene is TRBV20-1, the J gene TRBJ2-3; D may match TRBD1 or TRBD2 (5 bases each). Germline assignment: CDR1 DFQATT and CDR2 SNEGSKA (reference sequence). The CDR3 loop spans 15 amino acids. Trimming pared 5 bases from V and 0 bases from J, leaving 15 bases between. Here the CDR3 reads CSAGGRLASTDTQYF. DNA of the CDR3: TGCAGTGCTGGGGGACGGCTAGCAAGCACAGATACGCAGTATTTT.

At least ten counts were recorded for this clonotype. The rearrangement links TRBV12-3 or TRBV12-4 to TRBJ1-1; D is ambiguous. V was clipped by 9 bases and J by 4 bases, with 15 bases between them. The CDR3 covers 13 residues. The CDR3 protein is CASGELGITEAFF. CDR3 DNA: TGTGCCAGTGGGGAACTGGGAATCACTGAAGCTTTCTTT.

This clonotype was detected only a few times. Because the CDR3 is missing its conserved closing phenylalanine or tryptophan, this is likely a read error. Because the CDR3's place on the DNA is in doubt, the DNA is left out and the CDR3 is given as listed by TCRdb. This rearrangement joins TRBV29-1 to TRBJ2-1; the table gives TRBD1 as D, unverified against the DNA. Germline V gives CDR1 SQVTM, CDR2 ANQGSEA. The CDR3 spans 10 amino acids, including both terminal residues. CDR3 residues: CSVDRDGDLI.

This clonotype was counted only a few times. The chain uses TRBV5-1 and TRBJ2-2; D perhaps matches TRBD1 (5 bases). Trimming cost V 5 bases and J 0 bases, with 11 bases left between them. CDR1 is SGHRS and CDR2 is YFSETQ in the germline V gene. CDR3 size: 15 residues. The CDR3, as DNA: TGCGCCAGCAGTAGACAGACCGCGAACACCGGGGAGCTGTTTTTT. It encodes CASSRQTANTGELFF.

This clonotype has a handful of counts. This chain connects TRBV24-1 to TRBJ2-2, with D maybe TRBD2 (6 bases). Germline V CDR1 and CDR2: KGHDR, SFDVKD. V gave up 10 bases and J gave up 3 bases, with 14 bases separating them. The CDR3 is made up of 14 amino acids. Here the CDR3 DNA reads TGTGCCACGCAGGCCACGGGGGACACCGGGGAGCTGTTTTTT. Encoded protein: CATQATGDTGELFF.

This clonotype was detected many times. This chain uses TRBV7-9 with TRBJ1-2, with a possible D match to TRBD1 (5 bases). Between the trimmed V and J ends, which lost 3 bases and 4 bases, there was a span of 6 bases. Germline lookup yields CDR1 SEHNR and CDR2 FQNEAQ (reference sequence). This CDR3 contains 12 residues. The CDR3 nucleotides are TGTGCCAGCAGCTTTCAGGGCTATGGCTACACCTTC. It encodes CASSFQGYGYTF.

The chain uses TRBV3-1 and TRBJ1-3; D gene unclear. Germline V CDR1 and CDR2: LGHDT, YNNKEL (reference sequence). Trimming stripped 4 bases from V and 8 bases from J, with 9 bases between. The CDR3 has 12 amino acids. CDR3 amino acids: CASSPAMDTIYF. In DNA form, the CDR3 reads TGTGCCAGCAGCCCGGCCATGGACACCATATATTTT. The full variable domain, its missing parts supplied by reference TRBV3-1 and TRBJ1-3, is DTAVSQTPKYLVTQMGNDKSIKCEQNLGHDTMYWYKQDSKKFLKIMFSYNNKELIINETVPNRFSPKSPDKAHLNLHINSLELGDSAVYFCASSPAMDTIYFGEGSWLTVV.

This chain connects TRBV6-1 to TRBJ1-1, with D perhaps TRBD1 (6 bases). The CDR3 is made up of 15 amino acids. Germline CDR1 and CDR2: MNHNS and SASEGT. Trimming took off 10 bases at V and 3 bases at J, with 21 bases between the two ends. As DNA, the CDR3 is TGTGCCACCTCGGGTGTGGGGGGCCGACACACTGAAGCTTTCTTT. Its translation is CATSGVGGRHTEAFF.

This clonotype has only a few counts. The chain links TRBV20-1 to TRBJ2-1, with D perhaps given as TRBD1 or TRBD2 (6 bases each). V lost 7 bases and J lost 8, with 15 bases in between. Germline V CDR1 and CDR2: DFQATT, SNEGSKA (reference sequence). The CDR3 is made up of 12 amino acids. CDR3 loop: CSGRGTWDEQFF. The CDR3 DNA sequence: TGCAGTGGGAGGGGGACATGGGATGAGCAGTTCTTC.

This clonotype was seen more than once but under ten times. The chain employs TRBV12-3 or TRBV12-4 and TRBJ2-2; TRBD2 is a possible D gene (6 bases). V gave up 7 bases and J gave up 0 bases, with 9 bases separating them. The CDR3 spans 14 residues. The CDR3 protein is CASTSGANTGELFF. CDR3 coding DNA: TGTGCCAGCACTTCGGGGGCGAACACCGGGGAGCTGTTTTTT.

This clonotype was seen at least ten times. The rearrangement joins TRBV5-5 to TRBJ2-3; D unclear. The V gene's germline CDR1 is SGHKS and CDR2 YYEKEE (reference sequence). The CDR3 spans 15 residues. V was cut by 0 bases and J by 0 bases, with 8 bases left in between. The DNA for the CDR3 is TGTGCCAGCAGCTTGGAAGGGTTTAGCACAGATACGCAGTATTTT. Translating gives CASSLEGFSTDTQYF.

The rearrangement links TRBV7-2 to TRBJ2-7; a possible D gene is TRBD1 (5 bases). The CDR3 contains 12 residues. Germline V lookup: CDR1 SGHTA, CDR2 FQGNSA. V dropped 4 bases and J dropped 7 bases, with 11 bases sitting between them. The CDR3 coding sequence is TGTGCCAGCAGCTCAGGGTTTTGGGAGCAGTACTTC. Its translation is CASSSGFWEQYF. Drawing the rest from reference TRBV7-2 and TRBJ2-7, the complete variable domain is GAGVSQSPSNKVTEKGKDVELRCDPISGHTALYWYRQSLGQGLEFLIYFQGNSAPDKSGLPSDRFSAERTGGSVSTLTIQRTQQEDSAVYLCASSSGFWEQYFGPGTRLTVT.

This clonotype was observed a handful of times. The chain employs TRBV29-1 and TRBJ1-1, with 9 bases identical to TRBD1. The CDR3 runs 14 residues. Germline lookup yields CDR1 SQVTM and CDR2 ANQGSEA. Unmatched junction bases numbered 8, after V lost 5 bases and J lost 4 bases. The CDR3 nucleotides are TGCAGCGTTTCCTACGGGACAGGGAGCACTGAAGCTTTCTTT. Its translation is CSVSYGTGSTEAFF.

DNA of the CDR3: TGCAGTGCTAGAGATCCGGGGAACCGGGAGCTGTTTTTT. Translation gives CSARDPGNRELFF. V and J are TRBV20-1 and TRBJ2-2, with D possibly TRBD2 on 5 matching bases. Trimming removed 0 bases at V and 9 bases at J, with 11 bases between. CDR1 DFQATT and CDR2 SNEGSKA come from the germline V gene (reference sequence). This CDR3 region has 13 residues.

The CDR3 coding sequence is TGCAGTGCTAGAACTGGGACTAGCGGGGCCTACAATGAGCAGTTCTTC. Translating it yields CSARTGTSGAYNEQFF. The rearrangement links TRBV20-1 to TRBJ2-1, with TRBD2 matching 13 bases. This CDR3 spans 16 amino acids. Trimming cost V 2 bases and J 2 bases; bases outside gene matches: 3. In germline, CDR1 is DFQATT, CDR2 SNEGSKA (reference sequence).

This clonotype has just a few counts. The rearrangement uses TRBV12-3 or TRBV12-4 and TRBJ2-2; 11 bases match TRBD2. Unmatched junction bases numbered 6, after V lost 7 bases and J lost 2 bases. This CDR3 contains 16 residues. The DNA of the CDR3 is TGTGCCAGCACCGCACTAGCGGGAGTAAACACCGGGGAGCTGTTTTTT. It codes for CASTALAGVNTGELFF.

This clonotype has a count of ten or more. This chain joins TRBV4-2 and TRBJ1-2; tentatively, D is TRBD1 (6 bases). The CDR3 has 14 amino acids. CDR1 and CDR2 from the germline V gene are LGHNA and YNFKEQ. V was cut by 4 bases and J by 2 bases, with 11 bases left in between. The CDR3 sequence is CASSPTGSNYGYTF. The CDR3 DNA follows: TGTGCCAGCAGCCCAACAGGGAGCAACTATGGCTACACCTTC.

The chain joins TRBV11-2 to TRBJ2-1, with TRBD2 matching 12 bases. CDR3 length: 15 residues. Per germline, CDR1 SGHAT and CDR2 FQNNGV. J gave up 8 bases and V 1 base, and 3 bases lay outside the gene matches. CDR3 sequence reads: CASSLASGGVYEQFF. The CDR3 region has the DNA TGTGCCAGCAGCTTAGCTAGCGGGGGGGTTTATGAGCAGTTCTTC.

The chain joins TRBV2 to TRBJ2-5; 11 nucleotides agree with TRBD2. The CDR3 loop spans 18 amino acids. The J segment lost 0 bases and the V segment lost 3 bases, leaving 9 bases of the junction unmatched. The V gene's germline CDR1 is SNHLY and CDR2 FYNNEI. The CDR3 region is CASSDLGGLAEYQETQYF. The CDR3 bases are TGTGCCAGCAGTGACCTCGGGGGACTAGCGGAGTACCAAGAGACCCAGTACTTC. The full variable domain, its missing parts supplied by reference TRBV2 and TRBJ2-5, is EPEVTQTPSHQVTQMGQEVILRCVPISNHLYFYWYRQILGQKVEFLVSFYNNEISEKSEIFDDQFSVERPDGSNFTLKIRSTKLEDSAMYFCASSDLGGLAEYQETQYFGPGTRLLVL.

The chain employs TRBV5-1 and TRBJ2-1; 8 bases match TRBD2. J lost 4 bases, V lost 4 bases, and 10 bases had no gene match. The CDR3 has 16 amino acids. The V gene's germline CDR1 is SGHRS and CDR2 YFSETQ. The CDR3 DNA reads as TGCGCCAGCAGCGCCTCTAACCGGGGGGGATACAATGAGCAGTTCTTC. Translating gives CASSASNRGGYNEQFF.